The rows below give T cell receptor beta chains drawn from one sample of a study of regulatory T cells in long-lasting Graves disease. TCRdb re-analysed the multiplex PCR reads in MiXCR, keeping a single row per CDR3 protein. The table lists some 330,000 distinct CDR3 sequences, roughly 10% of them singletons. This same sample was also taken into another study, of T cells in Graves' hyperthyroidism and ophthalmopathy.

Specimen: peripheral blood mononuclear cells (PBMCs), collected at new diagnosis, from a patient treated with antithyroid drugs. The source of these receptors is a woman aged 18-29 years with Graves disease. CDR3s include the opening cysteine and the closing phenylalanine or tryptophan. D genes are given only for firm matches. Size is stated for part of the rows, as once, few or many counts, or as a class when the clone is expanded.

d_call,clone_size,v_call,j_call,cdr3_aa,cdr3_nt
TRBD2,many,TRBV20-1,TRBJ2-1,CSAKTSGSYNEQFF,TGCAGTGCTAAGACTAGCGGTTCCTACAATGAGCAGTTCTTC
TRBD1,NA,TRBV4-2,TRBJ2-2,CASRPDRASNTGELFF,TGTGCCAGCAGACCCGACAGGGCTTCGAACACCGGGGAGCTGTTTTTT
NA,NA,TRBV25-1,TRBJ2-2,CASSGGFTLNTGELFF,TGTGCCAGCAGTGGGGGGTTCACGTTGAACACCGGGGAGCTGTTTTTT
NA,many,TRBV28,TRBJ2-2,CASISENTGELFF,TGTGCCAGCATCTCTGAGAACACCGGGGAGCTGTTTTTT
TRBD2,many,TRBV27,TRBJ2-7,CASSYRTSGYEQYF,TGTGCCAGCAGTTATCGGACTAGCGGCTACGAGCAGTACTTC
NA,many,TRBV7-9,TRBJ1-5,CASSLGGSGSQPQHF,TGTGCCAGCAGCTTAGGGGGATCGGGTAGTCAGCCCCAGCATTTT
NA,NA,TRBV12-3/TRBV12-4,TRBJ2-3,CASSHHSDTQYF,TGTGCCAGCAGCCATCACTCAGATACGCAGTATTTT
NA,many,TRBV7-2,TRBJ1-6,CASSLESGYNSPLHF,TGTGCCAGCAGCTTAGAATCCGGGTATAATTCACCCCTCCACTTT
TRBD2,many,TRBV27,TRBJ2-7,CASSLGRGLAGGEQYF,TGTGCCAGCAGTTTAGGAAGGGGACTAGCGGGAGGGGAGCAGTACTTC
TRBD1,few,TRBV19,TRBJ1-5,CASSKIQGANYQPQHF,TGTGCCAGTAGCAAAATACAGGGGGCGAACTATCAGCCCCAGCATTTT
TRBD1,many,TRBV28,TRBJ2-7,CASSSQRPGTGTSYEQYF,TGTGCCAGCAGTTCCCAGCGTCCCGGGACAGGAACCTCCTACGAGCAGTACTTC
TRBD2,few,TRBV29-1,TRBJ2-1,CSVTKGWSGRAQPYNEQFF,TGCAGCGTAACCAAGGGATGGAGCGGGAGGGCACAACCCTACAATGAGCAGTTCTTC
TRBD2,many,TRBV15,TRBJ2-1,CATSRVSGGRIRNEQFF,TGTGCCACCAGCAGAGTCTCGGGGGGGCGTATTAGGAATGAGCAGTTCTTC
NA,many,TRBV28,TRBJ1-2,CASREGYGYTF,TGTGCCAGCAGAGAGGGGTATGGCTACACCTTC